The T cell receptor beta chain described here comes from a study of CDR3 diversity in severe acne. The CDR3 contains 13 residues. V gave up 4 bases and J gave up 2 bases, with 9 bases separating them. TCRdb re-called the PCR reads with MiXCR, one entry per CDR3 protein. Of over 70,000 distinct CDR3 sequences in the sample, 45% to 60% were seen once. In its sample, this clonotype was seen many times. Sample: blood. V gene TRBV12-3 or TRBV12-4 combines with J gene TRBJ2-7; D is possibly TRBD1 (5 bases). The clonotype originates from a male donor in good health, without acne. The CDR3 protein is CASSSGQTYEQYF. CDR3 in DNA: TGTGCCAGCAGTTCAGGGCAGACCTACGAGCAGTACTTC.